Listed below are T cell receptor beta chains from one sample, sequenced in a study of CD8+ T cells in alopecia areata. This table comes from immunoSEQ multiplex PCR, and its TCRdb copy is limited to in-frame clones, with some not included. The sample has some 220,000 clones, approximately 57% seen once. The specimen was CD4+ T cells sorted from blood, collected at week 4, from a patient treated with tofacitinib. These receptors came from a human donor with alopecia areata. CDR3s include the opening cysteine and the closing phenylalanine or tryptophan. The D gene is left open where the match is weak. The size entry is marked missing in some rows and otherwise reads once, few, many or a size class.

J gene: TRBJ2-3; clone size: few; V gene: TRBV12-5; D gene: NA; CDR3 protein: CASAIGTRTDTQYF; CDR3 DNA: TGTGCTAGTGCGATAGGCACCCGCACAGATACGCAGTATTTT
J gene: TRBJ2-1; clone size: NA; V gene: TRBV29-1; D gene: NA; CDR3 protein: CSDRVSNKFNEQFF; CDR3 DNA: TGCAGCGACCGGGTCTCGAATAAATTTAATGAGCAGTTCTTC
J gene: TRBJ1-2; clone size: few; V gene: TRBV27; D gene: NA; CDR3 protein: CASSWTQLADRSYGYTF; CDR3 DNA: TGTGCCAGCAGTTGGACCCAACTGGCAGATCGTTCCTATGGCTACACCTTC
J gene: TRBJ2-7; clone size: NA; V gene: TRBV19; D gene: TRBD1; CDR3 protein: CASRGDRSYEQYF; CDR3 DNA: TGTGCCAGTAGGGGGGACAGAAGCTACGAGCAGTACTTC
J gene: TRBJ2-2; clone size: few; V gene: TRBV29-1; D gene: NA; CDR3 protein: CSVRGPPNTGELFF; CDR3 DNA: TGCAGCGTGAGGGGACCCCCGAACACCGGGGAGCTGTTTTTT
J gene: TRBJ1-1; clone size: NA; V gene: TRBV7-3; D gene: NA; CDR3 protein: CASSPFGNTEAFF; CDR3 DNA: TGTGCCAGCAGCCCCTTCGGGAACACTGAAGCTTTCTTT
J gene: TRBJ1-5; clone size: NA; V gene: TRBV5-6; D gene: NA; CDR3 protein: CASSKGSQPQHF; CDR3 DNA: TGTGCCAGCAGCAAAGGAAGTCAGCCCCAGCATTTT
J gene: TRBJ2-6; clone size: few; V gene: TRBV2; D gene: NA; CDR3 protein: CASIMDSGANVLTF; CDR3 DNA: TGTGCCAGCATTATGGACTCTGGGGCCAACGTCCTGACTTTC
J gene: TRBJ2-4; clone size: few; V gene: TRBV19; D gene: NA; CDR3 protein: CASSATNGQGVLYF; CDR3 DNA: TGTGCCAGTAGTGCTACGAACGGCCAAGGGGTTTTGTACTTC
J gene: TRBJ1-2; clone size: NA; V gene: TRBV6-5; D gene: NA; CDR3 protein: CASRDRPDSRYGYTF; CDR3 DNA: TGTGCCAGCAGGGACCGTCCGGACAGCCGCTATGGCTACACCTTC
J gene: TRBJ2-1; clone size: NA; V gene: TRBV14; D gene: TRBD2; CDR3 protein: CASSQETAGVQQFF; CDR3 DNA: TGTGCCAGCAGCCAAGAAACAGCGGGGGTGCAGCAGTTCTTC
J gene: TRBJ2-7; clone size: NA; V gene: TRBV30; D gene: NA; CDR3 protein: CAWSEGVNPNEQYF; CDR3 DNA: TGTGCCTGGAGTGAAGGGGTTAACCCAAACGAGCAGTACTTC
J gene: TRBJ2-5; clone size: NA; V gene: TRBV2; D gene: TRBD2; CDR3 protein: CASSPGLGETQYF; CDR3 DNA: TGTGCCAGCAGCCCAGGACTAGGGGAGACCCAGTACTTC
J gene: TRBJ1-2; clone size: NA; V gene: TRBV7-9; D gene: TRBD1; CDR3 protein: CASRPGTVYGYTF; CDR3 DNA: TGTGCCAGCAGGCCCGGGACAGTCTATGGCTACACCTTC